A single sample is the source of the 15 T cell receptor beta chains below, sequenced in a study of blood T cell repertoires in COVID-19. Clones were read by immunoSEQ multiplex PCR, and TCRdb kept only the in-frame ones, dropping some. The sample carries about 190,000 clones, more than 85% recorded once. Sequencing used PBMCs or T cells enriched from blood (not recorded which). The receptors here all came from a woman aged 40-49 years in a cohort exposed to, infected with or recovered from COVID-19 (not recorded which).

This clone showed up just once. This rearrangement joins TRBV11-3 to TRBJ2-7; 9 nucleotides agree with TRBD1. J lost 6 bases, V lost 3 bases, and 6 bases had no gene match. Germline V gene lookup returns CDR1 SGHNT and CDR2 YENEEA. This CDR3 is 14 amino acids long. The CDR3 coding sequence is TGTGCCAGCAGCTTCGGGCACAGGGGGCCCGAGCAGTACTTC. Its protein is CASSFGHRGPEQYF.

The V and J genes are TRBV27 and TRBJ2-1; 11 bases are a match to TRBD2. CDR1 and CDR2 (germline): MNHEY, SMNVEV (reference sequence). The CDR3 totals 17 residues. With 8 bases clipped from V and 4 bases from J, the junction kept 13 bases outside the gene matches. This CDR3 is CASEVIAGGPGYNEQFF. The CDR3 DNA reads as TGTGCCAGCGAGGTGATAGCGGGAGGGCCGGGATACAATGAGCAGTTCTTC.

The gene calls are TRBV28 and TRBJ1-1; 8 positions agree with TRBD1. V shed 5 bases and J 11 bases; nucleotides not matched to a gene: 19. This CDR3 contains 16 residues. Per the germline V gene, CDR1 is MDHEN and CDR2 is SYDVKM. The chain's CDR3 is CASSGGAGQGPSWAFF. CDR3 nucleotide sequence: TGTGCCAGCAGTGGGGGGGCCGGACAGGGCCCTAGTTGGGCTTTCTTT. Full variable domain (rest looked up from reference TRBV28 and TRBJ1-1): DVKVTQSSRYLVKRTGEKVFLECVQDMDHENMFWYRQDPGLGLRLIYFSYDVKMKEKGDIPEGYSVSREKKERFSLILESASTNQTSMYLCASSGGAGQGPSWAFFGQGTRLTVV.

This rearrangement joins TRBV10-1 to TRBJ2-1, with a tentative D call TRBD2 (6 bases). The CDR3 covers 15 residues. The germline gives CDR1 WNHNN, CDR2 SYGVQD (reference sequence). Trimming pared 5 bases from V and 10 bases from J, leaving 21 bases between. CDR3 sequence: CASSYGLPSLAEQFF. CDR3 DNA: TGCGCCAGCAGTTACGGACTACCTTCCCTAGCGGAGCAGTTCTTC.

The chain carries TRBV2 and TRBJ1-4; TRBD1 might be the D (6 bases). Germline CDR1 and CDR2: SNHLY and FYNNEI. The CDR3 runs 14 residues. Deletions cut 6 bases from V and 6 bases from J, with 14 bases between. The CDR3 coding sequence is TGTGCCAGCAGCCAGGGGAGGGAGGATGAAAAACTGTTTTTT. This translates into CASSQGREDEKLFF.

The gene calls are TRBV27 and TRBJ2-3; unclear D gene. Trimming pared 2 bases from V and 0 bases from J, leaving 9 bases between. The CDR3 loop spans 15 amino acids. Germline lookup yields CDR1 MNHEY and CDR2 SMNVEV (reference sequence). In DNA form, the CDR3 reads TGTGCCAGCAGTTTAAGTGGTCTAAGCACAGATACGCAGTATTTT. Protein: CASSLSGLSTDTQYF.

This chain connects TRBV7-8 to TRBJ2-3, with 8 bases matching TRBD2. The CDR3 spans 14 residues. V shed 5 bases and J 5 bases; nucleotides not matched to a gene: 6. Germline V gene sequence: CDR1 SGHVS, CDR2 FQNEAQ. CDR3 nucleotides: TGTGCCAGCAGCCCCACCCGGGAGGGAGATACGCAGTATTTT. Its protein is CASSPTREGDTQYF.

This CDR3 reads CASSLAGGINEQFF. Written as DNA, the CDR3 is TGTGCCAGCAGCTTAGCGGGGGGGATCAATGAGCAGTTCTTC. The chain recombines TRBV7-9 with TRBJ2-1; 7 bases are shared with TRBD2. V gave up 0 bases and J gave up 6 bases; unmatched junction bases: 2. CDR1 SEHNR and CDR2 FQNEAQ come from the germline V gene (reference sequence). The CDR3 sequence is 14 residues long.

This rearrangement joins TRBV12-3 or TRBV12-4 to TRBJ1-1, with D unresolved. The CDR3 is 13 amino acids. Trimming cost V 5 bases and J 5 bases, with 12 bases left between them. CDR3 protein: CASSGFSGTEAFF. In DNA form, the CDR3 reads TGTGCCAGCAGTGGGTTTTCGGGAACTGAAGCTTTCTTT.

This chain connects TRBV27 to TRBJ2-7, with 7 bases fitting TRBD1. The V segment lost 8 bases and the J segment 0 bases; nucleotides outside the gene matches: 4. CDR3 size: 13 residues. The germline gives CDR1 MNHEY, CDR2 SMNVEV (reference sequence). Written as DNA, the CDR3 is TGTGCCAGCGCCCGGGACAGCTCCTACGAGCAGTACTTC. This sequence encodes CASARDSSYEQYF.

The chain couples TRBV5-1 to TRBJ2-2; D gene ambiguous. The CDR3 length is 15 residues. CDR1 and CDR2 from the germline V gene are SGHRS and YFSETQ. With 0 bases removed from V and 3 bases from J, the gap between germline ends came to 9 bases. The CDR3 here is CASSLDYRDTGELFF. The CDR3 coding sequence is TGCGCCAGCAGCTTGGATTATCGGGACACCGGGGAGCTGTTTTTT.

This chain connects TRBV9 to TRBJ2-4, with a possible D match to TRBD2 (5 bases). The germline V and J ends were trimmed by 4 bases and 3 bases, with 11 bases remaining between them. Germline CDR1 SGDLS, CDR2 YYNGEE. The length of the CDR3 is 14 residues. The CDR3 region has the DNA TGTGCCAGCAGCCCCCCCGAGGGCAAAAACATTCAGTACTTC. Translation gives CASSPPEGKNIQYF.

J is TRBJ1-1 and V is TRBV7-2; TRBD1 agrees at 8 bases. Losses at the gene ends were 1 base for V and 1 base for J; bases not matched to a gene: 2. The CDR3 has 15 amino acids. Germline-derived CDR1 and CDR2 are SGHTA and FQGNSA. CDR3 sequence: CASSLVGTGNTEAFF. For the CDR3, the DNA is TGTGCCAGCAGCTTAGTCGGGACAGGGAACACTGAAGCTTTCTTT.

V is TRBV24-1 and J is TRBJ1-2; TRBD1 agrees at 9 bases. CDR1 and CDR2 (germline): KGHDR, SFDVKD. The V gene end was trimmed by 2 bases and the J gene end by 4 bases; junction bases not matched to a gene: 1. The CDR3 covers 14 residues. The chain's CDR3 is CATSDSDRGYGYTF. Here the CDR3 DNA reads TGTGCCACCAGTGATTCGGACAGGGGCTATGGCTACACCTTC.

The CDR3 nucleotides read TGTGCCAGCAGCAAGCTACTAGCGGACCAAGAGACCCAGTACTTC. As protein: CASSKLLADQETQYF. The J gene is TRBJ2-5, the V gene TRBV7-6, with 8 bases lining up with TRBD2. The junction had 5 bases not matched to a gene; V was cut back by 5 bases and J by 0 bases. CDR3 length equals 15 residues. Per germline, CDR1 SGHVS and CDR2 FNYEAQ.